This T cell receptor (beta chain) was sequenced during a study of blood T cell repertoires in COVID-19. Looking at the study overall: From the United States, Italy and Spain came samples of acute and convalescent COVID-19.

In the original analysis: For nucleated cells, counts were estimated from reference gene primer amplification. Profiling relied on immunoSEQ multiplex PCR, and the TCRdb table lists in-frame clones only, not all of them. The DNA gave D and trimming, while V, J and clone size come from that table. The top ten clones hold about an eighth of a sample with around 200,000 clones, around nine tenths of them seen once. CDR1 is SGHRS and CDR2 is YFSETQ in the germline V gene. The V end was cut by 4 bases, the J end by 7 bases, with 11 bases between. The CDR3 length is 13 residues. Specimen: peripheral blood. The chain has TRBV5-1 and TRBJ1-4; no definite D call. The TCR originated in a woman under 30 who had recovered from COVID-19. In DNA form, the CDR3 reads TGCGCCAGCAGCCACGACACTTTTGAAAAACTGTTTTTT. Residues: CASSHDTFEKLFF.